This TCR beta chain emerged from a study of PD-1 blockade in classical Hodgkin lymphoma. Findings of the study overall: Those starting nivolumab under 1 year post-ASCT were excluded. Only CD4+ TCR diversity, not CD8+, had risen significantly by C4D1.

Relapses following autologous stem cell transplantation were seen in all patients, with brentuximab vedotin exposure varying. This CDR3 comprises 12 residues. Per germline, CDR1 SNHLY and CDR2 FYNNEI. V gave up 6 bases and J gave up 1 base, with 3 bases separating them. The table lists this clone with a few counts. Its antigen is as yet unknown. TCRdb's table, derived via immunoSEQ multiplex PCR, lists solely in-frame clones and lacks some. The repertoire holds around 19,000 clones, with 86% as singletons. This chain connects TRBV2 to TRBJ2-2; the D is unclear. Sequencing was performed on peripheral blood mononuclear cells (PBMCs), taken before the second cycle of nivolumab. The sequence was obtained from a human donor with classical Hodgkin lymphoma. For the CDR3, the DNA is TGTGCCAGCAGGAAGAACACCGGGGAGCTGTTTTTT. It translates to CASRKNTGELFF.